These 21 T cell receptor beta chains were sequenced from one sample in a study of blood T cell repertoires in COVID-19. This table comes from immunoSEQ multiplex PCR, and its TCRdb copy is limited to in-frame clones, with some not included. The sample yields some 180,000 clones, 81% seen once. Sequencing was carried out using peripheral blood. The receptors originated from a woman between 40 and 50 years old with COVID-19, enrolled during active disease.

This chain connects TRBV7-3 to TRBJ2-6; D remains unclear. Germline assignment: CDR1 SGHTA and CDR2 FQGTGA. CDR3 size: 15 residues. The V end lost 2 bases, the J end lost 2 bases, and 7 bases lay between the germline ends. CDR3 amino acids: CASSLPGAGANVLTF. The CDR3 DNA reads TGTGCCAGCAGCTTACCCGGAGCTGGGGCCAACGTCCTGACTTTC.

The V call is TRBV7-8, the J call TRBJ1-1, with 9 bases fitting TRBD1. The V segment lost 3 bases and the J segment 0 bases; nucleotides outside the gene matches: 5. The CDR3 sequence is 16 residues long. Germline V lookup: CDR1 SGHVS, CDR2 FQNEAQ. The CDR3 DNA sequence: TGTGCCAGCAGCTTCGGACAGGGGACCATGAACACTGAAGCTTTCTTT. Encoded protein: CASSFGQGTMNTEAFF.

This clone was recorded only once. V gene TRBV3-1 (or the pseudogene TRBV3-2) combines with J gene TRBJ2-2, with D perhaps TRBD1 (5 bases). The CDR3 consists of 14 residues. Trimming removed 5 bases at V and 4 bases at J, with 11 bases between. CDR1 LGHDT and CDR2 YNNKEL come from the germline V gene (reference sequence). The CDR3 is CASSKSGFTGELFF. The CDR3 coding sequence is TGTGCCAGCAGCAAATCAGGGTTCACCGGGGAGCTGTTTTTT.

V gene TRBV6-5 combines with J gene TRBJ1-2; maybe TRBD1 (6 bases). Per the germline V gene, CDR1 is MNHEY and CDR2 is SVGAGI. The CDR3 runs to 14 residues. V was trimmed by 6 bases and J by 4 bases, leaving 15 bases between them. CDR3 nucleotides: TGTGCCAGCAGAATAATAGGGGGACCCTATGGCTACACCTTC. This encodes CASRIIGGPYGYTF.

J is TRBJ1-2 and V is TRBV7-9, with no clear D. Germline CDR1 SEHNR, CDR2 FQNEAQ (reference sequence). The CDR3 consists of 13 residues. The V end lost 3 bases, the J end lost 4 bases, and 9 bases lay between the germline ends. In nucleotides, the CDR3 is TGTGCCAGCAGCTTCTTACAGTTCTATGGCTACACCTTC. It specifies CASSFLQFYGYTF.

The chain is built from TRBV11-2 and TRBJ2-2, with D perhaps TRBD2 (6 bases). CDR3 length: 16 residues. V lost 7 bases, J lost 2 bases, and 17 bases lay in between. CDR1 is SGHAT and CDR2 is FQNNGV in the germline V gene. The CDR3 loop reads CASTLGGGHNTGELFF. DNA for the CDR3: TGTGCCAGCACCCTGGGGGGAGGCCATAACACCGGGGAGCTGTTTTTT. The full variable domain, rest sourced from reference TRBV11-2 and TRBJ2-2, is EAGVAQSPRYKIIEKRQSVAFWCNPISGHATLYWYQQILGQGPKLLIQFQNNGVVDDSQLPKDRFSAERLKGVDSTLKIQPAKLEDSAVYLCASTLGGGHNTGELFFGEGSRLTVL.

CDR3 loop: CASRRTSGSATDTQYF. In nucleotides, the CDR3 is TGTGCCAGCAGGCGGACTAGCGGGAGTGCTACGGATACGCAGTATTTT. The rearrangement joins TRBV2 to TRBJ2-3; 13 nucleotides agree with TRBD2. This CDR3 spans 16 amino acids. The junction had 9 bases not matched to a gene; V was cut back by 6 bases and J by 6 bases. Germline loops: CDR1 SNHLY, CDR2 FYNNEI.

The J gene is TRBJ2-1, the V gene TRBV7-9; maybe TRBD2 (5 bases). Germline assignment: CDR1 SEHNR and CDR2 FQNEAQ (reference sequence). V lost 1 base to trimming and J lost 14 bases, with 24 bases between them. CDR3 length: 16 residues. The CDR3, as DNA: TGTGCCAGCAGCTTAGGTCCGGATTCCACAGCGCGGGTGGAGTTCTTC. This gives the protein CASSLGPDSTARVEFF. Full variable domain (missing parts from reference TRBV7-9 and TRBJ2-1): DTGVSQNPRHKITKRGQNVTFRCDPISEHNRLYWYRQTLGQGPEFLTYFQNEAQLEKSRLLSDRFSAERPKGSFSTLEIQRTEQGDSAMYLCASSLGPDSTARVEFFGPGTRLTVL.

The genes are TRBV14 and TRBJ2-3; TRBD1 agrees at 9 bases. The CDR3 is made up of 14 amino acids. The V and J ends lost 5 bases and 6 bases, in that order; junction bases with no gene match: 6. The germline CDR1 and CDR2 sequences are SGHDN and FVKESK. The CDR3 DNA follows: TGTGCCAGCAGCGGCGGGGACAGGGTGGATACGCAGTATTTT. This translates into CASSGGDRVDTQYF.

The rearrangement uses TRBV7-9 and TRBJ1-5; D gene ambiguous. Germline V gene data show CDR1 as SEHNR and CDR2 as FQNEAQ (reference sequence). The CDR3 is 15 residues long. The V gene lost 1 base and the J gene lost 6 bases, with 13 bases spanning the gap. In nucleotides, the CDR3 is TGTGCCAGCAGCTTAGAAGCCGGGAACACTCAGCCCCAGCATTTT. Its translation is CASSLEAGNTQPQHF. The variable domain in full, completed from reference TRBV7-9 and TRBJ1-5, reads DTGVSQNPRHKITKRGQNVTFRCDPISEHNRLYWYRQTLGQGPEFLTYFQNEAQLEKSRLLSDRFSAERPKGSFSTLEIQRTEQGDSAMYLCASSLEAGNTQPQHFGDGTRLSIL.

This clone appeared a few times. The V call is TRBV20-1, the J call TRBJ1-5; D ambiguous. Trimming cost V 3 bases and J 2 bases, with 14 bases left between them. CDR1 is DFQATT, CDR2 SNEGSKA, per germline (reference sequence). The CDR3 has 15 amino acids. As DNA, the CDR3 is TGCAGTGCTAGTACTCGAGGGATGGGCAATCAGCCCCAGCATTTT. This translates into CSASTRGMGNQPQHF.

The chain uses TRBV3-1 (or the pseudogene TRBV3-2) and TRBJ1-1; a weak D match, TRBD1 (5 bases). The CDR3 has 13 residues. Germline-derived CDR1 and CDR2 are LGHDT and YNNKEL (reference sequence). Trimming removed 3 bases at V and 4 bases at J, with 9 bases between. The CDR3 nucleotides are TGTGCCAGCAGCCAGGGGCAGGTCACTGAAGCTTTCTTT. This encodes CASSQGQVTEAFF.

Here the CDR3 reads CASAASGGGTGELFF. The CDR3 region has the DNA TGTGCTAGTGCGGCTAGCGGGGGAGGCACCGGGGAGCTGTTTTTT. This chain uses TRBV12-5 with TRBJ2-2, with 10 bases that match TRBD2. The CDR3 length is 15 residues. Germline V CDR1 and CDR2: LGHNT, FRNRAP. V was pared by 7 bases and J by 4 bases, with 6 bases of the junction left unmatched.

This clone came up a few times. The chain has TRBV27 and TRBJ2-2; 9 nucleotides align to TRBD1. V shed 6 bases and J 6 bases; nucleotides not matched to a gene: 8. Germline CDR1 and CDR2: MNHEY and SMNVEV (reference sequence). This CDR3 comprises 15 residues. The CDR3 here is CASRMGQGNSGELFF. CDR3 coding DNA: TGTGCCAGCAGAATGGGACAGGGTAATTCCGGGGAGCTGTTTTTT.

The gene calls are TRBV6-1 and TRBJ1-6; D possibly corresponds to TRBD1 (6 bases). Germline loops: CDR1 MNHNS, CDR2 SASEGT. Trimming left V 4 bases short and J 4 bases short, with 17 bases between. This CDR3 region has 17 residues. The CDR3 spells CASSGPQGPGYNSPLHF. CDR3 DNA sequence: TGTGCCAGCAGTGGCCCCCAGGGGCCGGGGTATAATTCACCCCTCCACTTT.

J is TRBJ2-1 and V is TRBV20-1, with 7 bases fitting TRBD2. The J segment lost 4 bases and the V segment lost 3 bases, leaving 3 bases of the junction unmatched. The CDR3 covers 13 residues. Germline CDR1 reads DFQATT; CDR2 reads SNEGSKA (reference sequence). The CDR3 loop reads CSASRGDYNEQFF. DNA of the CDR3: TGCAGTGCTAGTCGGGGGGATTACAATGAGCAGTTCTTC.

The chain couples TRBV14 to TRBJ2-5; 8 positions match TRBD2. Germline V gene sequence: CDR1 SGHDN, CDR2 FVKESK. V was clipped by 3 bases and J by 5 bases; unmatched bases: 14. CDR3 size: 17 residues. The CDR3 bases are TGTGCCAGCAGCCAGCTACCGGGACTAGGGAGAGTGGAGACCCAGTACTTC. This encodes CASSQLPGLGRVETQYF.

This clone has just one count. The rearrangement links TRBV19 to TRBJ1-1; D gene unclear. Trimming took off 3 bases at V and 5 bases at J, with 7 bases between the two ends. CDR1 and CDR2 from the germline V gene are LNHDA and SQIVND (reference sequence). The CDR3 consists of 12 residues. The CDR3 region is CASSMGLTEAFF. The CDR3 bases are TGTGCCAGTAGTATGGGCCTGACTGAAGCTTTCTTT.

This chain uses TRBV28 with TRBJ1-3, with D unclear. The CDR3 covers 12 residues. V lost 4 bases to trimming and J lost 7 bases, with 8 bases between them. Germline assignment: CDR1 MDHEN and CDR2 SYDVKM. CDR3 loop: CASSSFGNTIYF. CDR3 in DNA: TGTGCCAGCAGTTCGTTCGGGAACACCATATATTTT.

The chain employs TRBV6-5 and TRBJ1-1; perhaps TRBD1 as D (5 bases). From germline, CDR1 is MNHEY and CDR2 SVGAGI. With 0 bases removed from V and 5 bases from J, the gap between germline ends came to 13 bases. The CDR3 consists of 15 residues. The CDR3 reads CASSYSVRVVTEAFF. DNA of the CDR3: TGTGCCAGCAGTTACTCTGTCAGGGTGGTTACTGAAGCTTTCTTT.

In nucleotides, the CDR3 is TGTGCCAGCAGTGACTCCAATAGCGGGAGTGAGGAGCAGTTCTTC. Its translation: CASSDSNSGSEEQFF. The gene calls are TRBV6-4 and TRBJ2-1; 9 bases match TRBD2. This CDR3 contains 15 residues. CDR1 and CDR2 from the germline V gene are MRHNA and SNTAGT. V gave up 0 bases and J gave up 10 bases; unmatched junction bases: 7.